These T cell receptor beta chains were read from a single sample in a study of T cell responses to AZD1222 COVID-19 vaccine. Measured with immunoSEQ multiplex PCR; TCRdb has only the in-frame clones, and not every one. This sample yields 140,000 or so clones, of which approximately 86% are seen a single time; 5.1% belongs to the top ten. The sequences come from peripheral blood, collected 28 days after the second AZD1222 dose. The source of these receptors is an adult who received the AZD1222 COVID-19 vaccine. The CDR3 runs from the conserved cysteine through the conserved F or W. Fields, in order: V gene, clone size, D gene, J gene, CDR3 DNA, CDR3 protein. D genes are given only for firm matches. Clone size appears in some rows only: once, few, many, or a class for an expanded clone.

>TRBV18|.|TRBD2|TRBJ2-3
TGTGCCAGCTCACCCCTCCGACTAGCGGGGGATGGAGATACGCAGTATTTT
CASSPLRLAGDGDTQYF
>TRBV6-1|.|TRBD1|TRBJ1-2
TGTGCCACCTTCCCGGGACAGGGGGCTGGCTACACCTTC
CATFPGQGAGYTF
>TRBV29-1|.|.|TRBJ2-3
TGCAGCGTTGTCGTCTCTGCGGATACGCAGTATTTT
CSVVVSADTQYF
>TRBV27|.|.|TRBJ1-5
TGTGCCAGCAGTTTACACCGATATAGCAATCAGCCCCAGCATTTT
CASSLHRYSNQPQHF
>TRBV6-5|many|.|TRBJ2-2
TGTGCCAGCAGAAGCGCGGGAACCGGGGAGCTGTTTTTT
CASRSAGTGELFF
>TRBV3-1/TRBV3-2|once|TRBD2|TRBJ2-3
TGTGCCAGCAGCCGACTAGCGGGACAAAGCACAGATACGCAGTATTTT
CASSRLAGQSTDTQYF
>TRBV10-3|.|.|TRBJ2-5
TGTGCCATCAGTGCTACTAGAACAGAGACCCAGTACTTC
CAISATRTETQYF
>TRBV6-6|.|TRBD1|TRBJ2-5
TGTGCCAGCAGTTACTCGAGGGGGCTCTTCGAGACCCAGTACTTC
CASSYSRGLFETQYF
>TRBV30|.|.|TRBJ2-6
TGTGCCTGGACAGGGGGAGGATCGTCTGGGGCCAACGTCCTGACTTTC
CAWTGGGSSGANVLTF
>TRBV5-4|.|.|TRBJ1-5
TGTGCCAGCAGCAACTGGACGGAACAAAATCAGCCCCAGCATTTT
CASSNWTEQNQPQHF
>TRBV15|.|.|TRBJ1-6
TGTGCCACCAGTCCCGGCGAAGAGGAATCACCCCTCCACTTT
CATSPGEEESPLHF
>TRBV10-3|.|.|TRBJ2-5
TGTGCCATCAGTGCCGGGCAAGAGACCCAGTACTTC
CAISAGQETQYF
>TRBV9|.|.|TRBJ1-5
TGTGCCAGCAGCGCCCCCGGGAGCAATCAGCCCCAGCATTTT
CASSAPGSNQPQHF
>TRBV15|.|.|TRBJ2-2
TGTGCCACCAGCGGGCTACCGAACGGGGAGCTGTTTTTT
CATSGLPNGELFF
>TRBV29-1|.|.|TRBJ2-1
TGCAGCGCCGACGGGGCCGATCACTCCAATGAGCAGTTCTTC
CSADGADHSNEQFF
>TRBV3-1/TRBV3-2|.|TRBD1|TRBJ1-5
TGTGCCAGCAGCCGGGACAGCTTCAATCAGCCCCAGCATTTT
CASSRDSFNQPQHF
>TRBV27|few|.|TRBJ1-6
TGTGCCAGCAAGCAGGGAACTTCACCCCTCCACTTT
CASKQGTSPLHF
>TRBV11-2|.|TRBD1|TRBJ1-6
TGTGCCAGCAGATCAACCGGGACAGGGAGGGGAACCTATAATTCACCCCTCCACTTT
CASRSTGTGRGTYNSPLHF
>TRBV30|.|.|TRBJ2-7
TGTGCCTGGTCCGGGACCTCCTTCGGGGAGCAGTACTTC
CAWSGTSFGEQYF
>TRBV9|.|.|TRBJ1-6
TGTGCCAGCAGCGCCTCAGGGAATTCACCCCTCCACTTT
CASSASGNSPLHF
>TRBV5-5|few|TRBD2|TRBJ2-7
TGTGCCAGCAGCTTGGGATTCGCGGGGGGCGGATACGAGCAGTACTTC
CASSLGFAGGGYEQYF
>TRBV5-1|.|.|TRBJ1-4
TGCGCCAGCAGCTCCCCGGGCCCTAATGAAAAACTGTTTTTT
CASSSPGPNEKLFF
>TRBV7-9|.|.|TRBJ1-5
TGTGCCAGCAGCGGGTCCGGTCCTCCCAACCATTTT
CASSGSGPPNHF
>TRBV10-2|.|TRBD1|TRBJ1-3
TGCGCCAGCGCTCGGGGGACAGATGGAAACACCATATATTTT
CASARGTDGNTIYF
>TRBV10-1|.|.|TRBJ1-1
TGCGCCAGCAGTGACACCGCTGAAGCTTTCTTT
CASSDTAEAFF
>TRBV7-2|.|.|TRBJ1-5
TGTGCCAGCAGCTTAGGGGCAGGTACTCAGCCCCAGCATTTT
CASSLGAGTQPQHF
>TRBV4-1|once|TRBD1|TRBJ1-4
TGCGCCAGCAGCCAACCTCAGGGGGGTAGTGCGACTAATGAAAAACTGTTTTTT
CASSQPQGGSATNEKLFF
>TRBV2|.|.|TRBJ1-1
TGTGCCAGCAGGATTGGGGTATTGGGCACTGAAGCTTTCTTT
CASRIGVLGTEAFF
>TRBV6-1|.|.|TRBJ2-3
TGTGCCAGCAGTGAATTCGGGACTAGCACAGATACGCAGTATTTT
CASSEFGTSTDTQYF
>TRBV6-5|.|TRBD1|TRBJ1-1
TGTGCCAGCAGTTATGCCGGGACAGAGAACACTGAAGCTTTCTTT
CASSYAGTENTEAFF
>TRBV20-1|.|.|TRBJ1-6
TGCAGTGCTAGTCAGGGGATGAATTCACCCCTCCACTTT
CSASQGMNSPLHF
>TRBV5-6|.|.|TRBJ2-7
TGTGCCAGCAGCTTGCCTGGCGAGCAGTACTTC
CASSLPGEQYF
>TRBV5-4|.|.|TRBJ2-5
TGTGCCAGCAGCTTGGCCGGGGGAGGACCCGGAGAGACCCAGTACTTC
CASSLAGGGPGETQYF
>TRBV11-3|.|.|TRBJ1-1
TGTGCCAGCAGCTTAATTACAGGCACTGAAGCTTTCTTT
CASSLITGTEAFF
>TRBV10-3|.|.|TRBJ1-5
TGTGCCATCAGGGGGGAGGGAATCGGCAATCAGCCCCAGCATTTT
CAIRGEGIGNQPQHF
>TRBV6-6|.|.|TRBJ1-4
TGTGCCAGCAGTTACCCCTCGGGGGCAGCTAATGAAAAACTGTTTTTT
CASSYPSGAANEKLFF
>TRBV7-6|.|TRBD1|TRBJ2-5
TGTGCCAGCAGCCCGAGGGACAGGTTTAACCAAGAGACCCAGTACTTC
CASSPRDRFNQETQYF
>TRBV5-1|.|.|TRBJ2-5
TGCGCCAGCAGCTTGGGCGGGGGCTGGCAAGAGACCCAGTACTTC
CASSLGGGWQETQYF
>TRBV12-3/TRBV12-4|.|.|TRBJ2-7
TGTGCCAGCAGCCCCTCCTACGAGCAGTACTTC
CASSPSYEQYF
>TRBV7-6|.|TRBD1|TRBJ1-2
TGTGCCAGCAGCTCGGGGACAGTAGGATTGACTAACTATGGCTACACCTTC
CASSSGTVGLTNYGYTF
>TRBV14|.|.|TRBJ2-3
TGTGCCAGCAGCCATCCGGGAGCAGGCACAGATACGCAGTATTTT
CASSHPGAGTDTQYF
>TRBV2|once|.|TRBJ1-3
TGTGCCAGCATTCAGCAGGGGTCTGGAAACACCATATATTTT
CASIQQGSGNTIYF
>TRBV2|.|.|TRBJ1-4
TGTGCCAGCAGTGATCGGGGAACAACTAATGAAAAACTGTTTTTT
CASSDRGTTNEKLFF